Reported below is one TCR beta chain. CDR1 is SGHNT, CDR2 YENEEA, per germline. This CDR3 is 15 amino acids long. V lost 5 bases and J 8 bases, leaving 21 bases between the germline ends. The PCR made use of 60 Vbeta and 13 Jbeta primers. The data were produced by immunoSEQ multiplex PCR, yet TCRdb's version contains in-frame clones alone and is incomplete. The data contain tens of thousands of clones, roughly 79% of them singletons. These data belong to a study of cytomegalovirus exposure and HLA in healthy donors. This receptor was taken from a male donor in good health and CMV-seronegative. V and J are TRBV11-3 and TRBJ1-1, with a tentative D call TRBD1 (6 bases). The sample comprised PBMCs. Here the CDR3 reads CASSPDRFIPREAFF. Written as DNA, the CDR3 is TGTGCCAGCAGCCCTGACAGGTTTATCCCCCGGGAAGCTTTCTTT.